These 23 T cell receptor beta chains share one sample of origin, sequenced in a study of neurological immune-mediated disorders. TCRdb itself ran the 5' RACE reads through MiXCR, one entry per CDR3 protein. Of 65,000 to 70,000 distinct CDR3 sequences listed, 3.5% to 4.5% were seen once; the top ten hold roughly 2.8%. Specimen: PBMCs. The receptors originated from a man aged 50-59 years with multiple sclerosis.

This clonotype is medium-sized (0.01 to 0.1%) within its sample. The V gene is TRBV20-1, the J gene TRBJ2-1; 7 nucleotides align to TRBD1. The germline gives CDR1 DFQATT, CDR2 SNEGSKA (reference sequence). The junction had 0 bases not matched to a gene; V was cut back by 6 bases and J by 1 base. The CDR3 length is 12 residues. CDR3 in DNA: TGCAGTGCCAGGGGGTCCTACAATGAGCAGTTCTTC. It yields the protein CSARGSYNEQFF.

This clonotype was seen ten or more times. The chain carries TRBV27 and TRBJ2-3; no clear D gene. The length of the CDR3 is 16 residues. Germline values: CDR1 MNHEY, CDR2 SMNVEV (reference sequence). Trimming took 2 bases from V and 0 from J, leaving 12 bases between them. The CDR3: CASSLVGHGSTDTQYF. DNA of the CDR3: TGTGCCAGCAGTTTAGTAGGGCATGGAAGCACAGATACGCAGTATTTT.

This clonotype has ten or more counts. The chain is built from TRBV6-6 and TRBJ2-7; weak D call: TRBD1 (6 bases). The CDR3 is 18 residues long. Looked up from germline, CDR1 is MNHNY and CDR2 is SVGAGI (reference sequence). CDR3 DNA: TGTGCCAGCACTTACGTCGTGTACAGGGAGAGCCCTTCCTACGAGCAGTACGTC. This gives the protein CASTYVVYRESPSYEQYV.

This clonotype was seen ten or more times. The V call is TRBV20-1, the J call TRBJ2-3; no clear D gene. Trimming pared 5 bases from V and 4 bases from J, leaving 13 bases between. CDR3 length: 13 residues. The germline CDR1 and CDR2 sequences are DFQATT and SNEGSKA (reference sequence). CDR3 in amino acids: CSALWLEADTQYF. The CDR3 nucleotides read TGCAGTGCTCTATGGCTCGAGGCAGATACGCAGTATTTT.

This clonotype was observed many times. The chain recombines TRBV27 with TRBJ1-1; the D gene is possibly TRBD1 (6 bases). The CDR3 covers 16 residues. CDR1 and CDR2 from the germline V gene are MNHEY and SMNVEV (reference sequence). V was pared by 3 bases and J by 1 base, with 15 bases between. As DNA, the CDR3 is TGTGCCAGCAGTTTGAGGTCAGGGGTTACGAACACTGAAGCTTTCTTT. This gives the protein CASSLRSGVTNTEAFF.

This clonotype was recorded many times. The chain recombines TRBV5-1 with TRBJ2-3, with TRBD1 matching over 12 bases. The V segment lost 4 bases and the J segment 5 bases; nucleotides outside the gene matches: 8. The CDR3 runs 16 residues. Germline lookup yields CDR1 SGHRS and CDR2 YFSETQ. The CDR3 bases are TGCGCCAGCAGCGCACCGGGACAGGGGGCTGGAGATACGCAGTATTTT. This sequence encodes CASSAPGQGAGDTQYF.

This clonotype has at least ten counts. The chain combines TRBV28 with TRBJ2-7; TRBD1 is a possible D gene (5 bases). The length of the CDR3 is 14 residues. Between the trimmed V and J ends, which lost 7 bases and 0 bases, there was a span of 13 bases. Germline lookup yields CDR1 MDHEN and CDR2 SYDVKM. The CDR3 sequence is CASIGRVSSYEQYV. DNA for the CDR3: TGTGCCAGCATCGGCAGGGTAAGCTCCTACGAGCAGTACGTC.

This clonotype was recorded at least ten times. The chain links TRBV12-3 or TRBV12-4 to TRBJ1-5, with a tentative D call TRBD1 (6 bases). V lost 4 bases to trimming and J lost 5 bases, with 12 bases between them. The CDR3 spans 14 residues. The CDR3 protein is CASSWGGRYQPQHF. The CDR3 nucleotides are TGTGCCAGCAGTTGGGGGGGGCGCTATCAGCCCCAGCATTTT.

The CDR3: CSATGTSTTYGYTF. The CDR3 DNA reads as TGCAGTGCTACCGGGACAAGTACAACCTATGGCTACACCTTC. This chain connects TRBV20-1 to TRBJ1-2; TRBD1 might be the D (6 bases). Trimming removed 4 bases from V and 4 bases from J, with 16 bases in between. The CDR3 is made up of 14 amino acids. Per germline, CDR1 DFQATT and CDR2 SNEGSKA (reference sequence).

There are many counts of this clonotype. V and J are TRBV5-1 and TRBJ1-1, with D tentatively TRBD1 (6 bases). V was cut by 5 bases and J by 6 bases, with 17 bases left in between. From germline, CDR1 is SGHRS and CDR2 YFSETQ. The CDR3 length is 14 residues. CDR3 residues: CASRGTGFYSEAFF. The CDR3 DNA sequence: TGCGCCAGCAGAGGTACAGGGTTTTACTCTGAAGCTTTCTTT.

This clonotype was seen repeatedly, ten times or more. The chain carries TRBV27 and TRBJ2-1; TRBD1 matches at 8 bases. V lost 4 bases, J lost 5 bases, and 7 bases stayed unmatched. The length of the CDR3 is 15 residues. The germline CDR1 and CDR2 sequences are MNHEY and SMNVEV (reference sequence). CDR3 nucleotide sequence: TGTGCCAGCAGTTCTACGCCGGGACAGGACAATGAGCAGTTCTTC. Its protein is CASSSTPGQDNEQFF.

V gene TRBV5-1 combines with J gene TRBJ2-1; 12 bases are a match to TRBD2. There are 15 residues in the CDR3. The germline gives CDR1 SGHRS, CDR2 YFSETQ. The J segment lost 6 bases and the V segment lost 2 bases, leaving 3 bases of the junction unmatched. The CDR3 DNA sequence: TGCGCCAGCAGCTTTACTAGCGGGGGGTTCAATGAGCAGTTCTTC. Its translation: CASSFTSGGFNEQFF.

This clonotype came up many times. V usage is TRBV12-3 or TRBV12-4 and J usage is TRBJ2-3, with D tentatively TRBD1 (6 bases). The V end was cut by 7 bases, the J end by 4 bases, with 15 bases between. The CDR3 is made up of 14 amino acids. CDR3 DNA sequence: TGTGCCAGCAAGAGACCCAGGGGAGCAGATACGCAGTATTTT. Its protein is CASKRPRGADTQYF.

This clonotype occurred many times. V usage is TRBV20-1 and J usage is TRBJ1-1; 7 positions match TRBD1. This CDR3 contains 13 residues. The trim removed 6 bases at V and 4 bases at J, leaving 8 bases unmatched. Germline V gene lookup returns CDR1 DFQATT and CDR2 SNEGSKA (reference sequence). The CDR3 reads CSARGVGTTEAFF. Here the CDR3 DNA reads TGCAGTGCCAGGGGGGTCGGGACCACTGAAGCTTTCTTT.

This clonotype was seen ten or more times. The chain recombines TRBV5-1 with TRBJ2-2; D unclear. Per germline, CDR1 SGHRS and CDR2 YFSETQ. CDR3 length: 14 amino acids. Trimming stripped 4 bases from V and 1 base from J, with 8 bases between. CDR3 region: CASSLSMNTGELFF. The CDR3 DNA sequence: TGCGCCAGCAGCCTCTCCATGAACACCGGGGAGCTGTTTTTT.

This clonotype showed up many times. The gene calls are TRBV15 and TRBJ2-1, with 11 positions matching TRBD2. The CDR3 sequence is 17 residues long. Germline V gene data show CDR1 as LNHNV and CDR2 as YYDKDF (reference sequence). V trimming: 2 bases; J trimming: 4 bases; junction bases outside the gene matches: 7. CDR3 nucleotides: TGTGCCACCAGCAGACCCAGAGGGACTAGCGGATACAATGAGCAGTTCTTC. Protein product: CATSRPRGTSGYNEQFF. Variable domain in full (rest from reference TRBV15 and TRBJ2-1): DAMVIQNPRYQVTQFGKPVTLSCSQTLNHNVMYWYQQKSSQAPKLLFHYYDKDFNNEADTPDNFQSRRPNTSFCFLDIRSPGLGDTAMYLCATSRPRGTSGYNEQFFGPGTRLTVL.

This clonotype was observed many times. The CDR3: CAISATRPDEQYF. The CDR3 region has the DNA TGTGCCATCAGTGCTACCCGCCCGGACGAGCAGTACTTC. This rearrangement joins TRBV10-3 to TRBJ2-7, with D uncertain. Trimming pared 4 bases from V and 5 bases from J, leaving 12 bases between. Germline V lookup: CDR1 ENHRY, CDR2 SYGVKD. The CDR3 contains 13 residues.

DNA of the CDR3: TGTGCCAGCAGTGTGACCCCCCAGGGGGCGCAGGGCTATCCTGAAGCTTTCTTT. It encodes CASSVTPQGAQGYPEAFF. This chain joins TRBV6-1 and TRBJ1-1; the match to TRBD1 covers 8 bases. J was trimmed by 6 bases and V by 4 bases; bases with no gene match: 19. The CDR3 is 18 amino acids. CDR1 is MNHNS and CDR2 is SASEGT in the germline V gene.

This clonotype was observed many times. The chain has TRBV20-1 and TRBJ1-2; D call uncertain. Germline loops: CDR1 DFQATT, CDR2 SNEGSKA (reference sequence). This CDR3 contains 14 residues. The V gene lost 0 bases and the J gene lost 1 base, with 9 bases spanning the gap. The CDR3 loop reads CSARDQTDNYGYTF. The DNA of the CDR3 is TGCAGTGCTAGAGATCAAACAGATAACTATGGCTACACCTTC.

This clonotype was observed many times. The gene calls are TRBV5-1 and TRBJ2-3, with 8 bases fitting TRBD1. The CDR3 extends over 15 amino acids. The germline CDR1 and CDR2 sequences are SGHRS and YFSETQ. J gave up 1 base and V 0 bases, and 1 base lay outside the gene matches. This chain's CDR3 is CASSLDRGGTDTQYF. The CDR3 nucleotides are TGCGCCAGCAGCTTGGACAGGGGGGGCACAGATACGCAGTATTTT.

The sample holds many counts of this clonotype. The chain uses TRBV5-1 and TRBJ1-2; TRBD1 is a possible D gene (6 bases). V was clipped by 4 bases and J by 3 bases, with 10 bases between them. Germline lookup yields CDR1 SGHRS and CDR2 YFSETQ. The CDR3 has 13 amino acids. The CDR3 loop is CASSPDRYYGYTF. In nucleotides, the CDR3 is TGCGCCAGCAGCCCGGACAGATACTATGGCTACACCTTC.

This clonotype appeared many times. The V gene is TRBV12-3 or TRBV12-4, the J gene TRBJ2-3; D unresolved. The V end was cut by 5 bases, the J end by 2 bases, with 2 bases between. The CDR3 length is 11 residues. CDR3 coding DNA: TGTGCCAGCAGTCCCACAGATACGCAGTATTTT. Translating it yields CASSPTDTQYF.

This clonotype was seen ten or more times. The chain combines TRBV12-3 or TRBV12-4 with TRBJ2-3; D not resolved. The CDR3 sequence is 16 residues long. V was shortened by 5 bases and J by 3 bases, with 18 bases between the two germline ends. This chain's CDR3 is CASSVGITQLTDTQYF. DNA of the CDR3: TGTGCCAGCAGTGTGGGGATTACACAGTTGACAGATACGCAGTATTTT.